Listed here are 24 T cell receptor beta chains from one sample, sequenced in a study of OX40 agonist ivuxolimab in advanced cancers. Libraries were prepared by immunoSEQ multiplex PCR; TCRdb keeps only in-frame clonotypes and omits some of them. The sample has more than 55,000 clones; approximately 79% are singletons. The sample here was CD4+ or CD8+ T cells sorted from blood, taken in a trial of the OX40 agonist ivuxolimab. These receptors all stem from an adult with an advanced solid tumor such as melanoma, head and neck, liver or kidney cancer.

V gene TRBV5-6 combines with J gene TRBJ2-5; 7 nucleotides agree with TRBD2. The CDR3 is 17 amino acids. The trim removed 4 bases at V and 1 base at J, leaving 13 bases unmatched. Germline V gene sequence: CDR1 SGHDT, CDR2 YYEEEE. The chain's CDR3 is CASSPRNSGRIQETQYF. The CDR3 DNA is TGTGCCAGCAGCCCCCGGAATAGCGGGCGCATCCAAGAGACCCAGTACTTC. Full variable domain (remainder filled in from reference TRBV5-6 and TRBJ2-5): DAGVTQSPTHLIKTRGQQVTLRCSPKSGHDTVSWYQQALGQGPQFIFQYYEEEERQRGNFPDRFSGHQFPNYSSELNVNALLLGDSALYLCASSPRNSGRIQETQYFGPGTRLLVL.

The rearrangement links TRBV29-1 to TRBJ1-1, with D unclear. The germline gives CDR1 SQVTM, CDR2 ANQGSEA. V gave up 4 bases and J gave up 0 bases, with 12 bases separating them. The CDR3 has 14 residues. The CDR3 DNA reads TGCAGCGTTGTTGGCAGGCTTATGAACACTGAAGCTTTCTTT. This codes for CSVVGRLMNTEAFF.

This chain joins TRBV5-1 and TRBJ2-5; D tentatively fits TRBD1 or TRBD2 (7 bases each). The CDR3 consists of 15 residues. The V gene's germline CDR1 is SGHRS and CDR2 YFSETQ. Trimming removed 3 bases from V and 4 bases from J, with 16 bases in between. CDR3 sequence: CASSSTGEGRETQYF. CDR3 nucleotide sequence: TGCGCCAGCAGCTCTACAGGGGAGGGTCGAGAGACCCAGTACTTC.

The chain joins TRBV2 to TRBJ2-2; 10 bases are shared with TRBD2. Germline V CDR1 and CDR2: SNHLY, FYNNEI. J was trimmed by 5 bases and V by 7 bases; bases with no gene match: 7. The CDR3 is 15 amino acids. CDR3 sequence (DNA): TGTGCCAGCAACCCTAGCGGGGGCGGTACCGGGGAGCTGTTTTTT. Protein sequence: CASNPSGGGTGELFF.

CDR3 coding DNA: TGCAGCGTTGGAGCCGGGACTCGCACCTACGAGCAGTACTTC. It yields the protein CSVGAGTRTYEQYF. The genes are TRBV29-1 and TRBJ2-5; tentative D call: TRBD2 (6 bases). The end of the DNA fits TRBJ2-7 better, so the J call may be wrong. The CDR3 is 14 residues long. Germline CDR1 reads SQVTM; CDR2 reads ANQGSEA.

CDR3 sequence (DNA): TGTGCCAGCACCGGGACAGGGGCAACTGAAGCTTTCTTT. Protein product: CASTGTGATEAFF. The J gene is TRBJ1-1, the V gene TRBV7-9, with 10 bases aligning to TRBD1. The germline CDR1 and CDR2 sequences are SEHNR and FQNEAQ (reference sequence). The CDR3 is 13 amino acids. With V trimmed by 7 bases and J by 5 bases, 4 bases remained unmatched.

CDR3 coding DNA: TGTGCCAGCAGCTTAGTGCGGGGAGGGCACGGCTACACCTTC. Translated, it gives CASSLVRGGHGYTF. The chain recombines TRBV7-2 with TRBJ1-2; D uncertain. Germline CDR1 and CDR2: SGHTA and FQGNSA. The CDR3 extends over 14 amino acids. V was clipped by 1 base and J by 8 bases, with 14 bases between them. Complete variable domain (other parts from reference TRBV7-2 and TRBJ1-2): GAGVSQSPSNKVTEKGKDVELRCDPISGHTALYWYRQSLGQGLEFLIYFQGNSAPDKSGLPSDRFSAERTGGSVSTLTIQRTQQEDSAVYLCASSLVRGGHGYTFGSGTRLTVV.

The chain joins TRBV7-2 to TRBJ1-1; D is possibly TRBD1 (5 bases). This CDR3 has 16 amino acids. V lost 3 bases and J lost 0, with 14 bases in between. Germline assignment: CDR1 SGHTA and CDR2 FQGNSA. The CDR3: CASSFPWGGMNTEAFF. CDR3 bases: TGTGCCAGCAGCTTTCCTTGGGGGGGAATGAACACTGAAGCTTTCTTT.

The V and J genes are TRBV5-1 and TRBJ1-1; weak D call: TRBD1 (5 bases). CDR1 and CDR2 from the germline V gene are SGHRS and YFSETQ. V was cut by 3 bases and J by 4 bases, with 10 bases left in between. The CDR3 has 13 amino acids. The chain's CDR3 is CASSSDGGTEAFF. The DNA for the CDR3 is TGCGCCAGCAGCTCAGACGGGGGCACTGAAGCTTTCTTT.

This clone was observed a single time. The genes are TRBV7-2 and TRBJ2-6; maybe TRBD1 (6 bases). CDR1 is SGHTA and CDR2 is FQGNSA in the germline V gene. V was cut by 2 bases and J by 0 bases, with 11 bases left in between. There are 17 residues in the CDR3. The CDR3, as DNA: TGTGCCAGCAGCTTAATAGGGGGTATCTCTGGGGCCAACGTCCTGACTTTC. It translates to CASSLIGGISGANVLTF.

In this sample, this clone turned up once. CDR3 residues: CASSPRNTGELFF. DNA for the CDR3: TGTGCCAGCAGCCCCAGAAACACCGGGGAGCTGTTTTTT. The V gene is TRBV7-9, the J gene TRBJ2-2; D gene ambiguous. CDR1 is SEHNR and CDR2 is FQNEAQ in the germline V gene (reference sequence). The CDR3 is 13 residues long. V gave up 5 bases and J gave up 2 bases, with 6 bases separating them.

CDR3 coding DNA: TGTGCCAGCAGCTGGGGAGGGGACCTGAACACCGGGGAGCTGTTTTTT. It yields the protein CASSWGGDLNTGELFF. This chain uses TRBV9 with TRBJ2-2; 7 bases agree with TRBD2. Losses at the gene ends were 4 bases for V and 1 base for J; bases not matched to a gene: 7. The CDR3 contains 16 residues. Germline-derived CDR1 and CDR2 are SGDLS and YYNGEE.

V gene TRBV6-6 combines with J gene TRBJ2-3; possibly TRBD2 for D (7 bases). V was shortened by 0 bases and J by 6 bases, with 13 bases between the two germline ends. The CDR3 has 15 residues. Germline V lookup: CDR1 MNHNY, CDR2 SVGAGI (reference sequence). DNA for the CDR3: TGTGCCAGCAGTTACTCTCGGGGGGCCCCCGATACGCAGTATTTT. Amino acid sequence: CASSYSRGAPDTQYF.

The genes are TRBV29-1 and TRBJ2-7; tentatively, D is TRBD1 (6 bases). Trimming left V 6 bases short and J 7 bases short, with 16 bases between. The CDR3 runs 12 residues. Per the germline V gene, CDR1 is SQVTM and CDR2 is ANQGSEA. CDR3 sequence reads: CSVRQTGIEQYF. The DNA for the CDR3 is TGCAGCGTCAGACAGACAGGTATAGAGCAGTACTTC.

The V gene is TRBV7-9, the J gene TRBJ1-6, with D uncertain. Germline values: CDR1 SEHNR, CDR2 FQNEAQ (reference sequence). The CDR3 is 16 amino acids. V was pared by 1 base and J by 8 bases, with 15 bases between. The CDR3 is CASSLVDGKGDSPLHF. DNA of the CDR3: TGTGCCAGCAGCTTAGTAGATGGAAAGGGTGATTCACCCCTCCACTTT.

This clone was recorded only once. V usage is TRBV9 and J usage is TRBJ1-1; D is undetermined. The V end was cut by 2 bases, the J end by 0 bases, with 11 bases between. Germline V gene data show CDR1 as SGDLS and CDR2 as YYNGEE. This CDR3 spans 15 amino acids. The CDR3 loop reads CASSVASGMNTEAFF. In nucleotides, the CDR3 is TGTGCCAGCAGCGTCGCATCCGGTATGAACACTGAAGCTTTCTTT.

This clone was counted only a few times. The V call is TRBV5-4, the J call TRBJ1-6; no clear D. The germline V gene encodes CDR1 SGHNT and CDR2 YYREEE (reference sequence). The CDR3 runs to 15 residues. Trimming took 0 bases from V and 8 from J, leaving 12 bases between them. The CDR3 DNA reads TGTGCCAGCAGCTTGGCTCGCGACGTCGATTCACCCCTCCACTTT. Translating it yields CASSLARDVDSPLHF.

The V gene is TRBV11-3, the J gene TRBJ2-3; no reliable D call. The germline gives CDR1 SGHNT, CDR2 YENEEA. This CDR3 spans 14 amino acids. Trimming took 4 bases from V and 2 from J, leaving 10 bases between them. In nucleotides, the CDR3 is TGTGCCAGCAGCTCCGGGTCTTTCACAGATACGCAGTATTTT. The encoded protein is CASSSGSFTDTQYF.

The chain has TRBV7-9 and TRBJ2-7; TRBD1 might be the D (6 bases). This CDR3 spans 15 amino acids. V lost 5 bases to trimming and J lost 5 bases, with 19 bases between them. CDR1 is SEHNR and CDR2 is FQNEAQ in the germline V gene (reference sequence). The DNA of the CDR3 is TGTGCCAGCAGCCGGCTTCAACAGGGAAGTAACGAGCAGTACTTC. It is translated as CASSRLQQGSNEQYF.

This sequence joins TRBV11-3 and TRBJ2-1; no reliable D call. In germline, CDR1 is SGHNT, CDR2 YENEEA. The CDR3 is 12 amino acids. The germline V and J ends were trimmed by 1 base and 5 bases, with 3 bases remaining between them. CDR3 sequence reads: CASSLGHNEQFF. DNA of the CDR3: TGTGCCAGCAGCTTAGGTCACAATGAGCAGTTCTTC.

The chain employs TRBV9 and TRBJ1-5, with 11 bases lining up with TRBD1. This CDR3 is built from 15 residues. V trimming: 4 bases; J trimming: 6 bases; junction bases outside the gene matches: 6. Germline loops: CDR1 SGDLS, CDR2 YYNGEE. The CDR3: CASSKGQGAVQPQHF. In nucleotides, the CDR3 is TGTGCCAGCAGCAAAGGACAGGGGGCGGTTCAGCCCCAGCATTTT. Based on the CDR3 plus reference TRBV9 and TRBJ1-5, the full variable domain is DSGVTQTPKHLITATGQRVTLRCSPRSGDLSVYWYQQSLDQGLQFLIQYYNGEERAKGNILERFSAQQFPDLHSELNLSSLELGDSALYFCASSKGQGAVQPQHFGDGTRLSIL.

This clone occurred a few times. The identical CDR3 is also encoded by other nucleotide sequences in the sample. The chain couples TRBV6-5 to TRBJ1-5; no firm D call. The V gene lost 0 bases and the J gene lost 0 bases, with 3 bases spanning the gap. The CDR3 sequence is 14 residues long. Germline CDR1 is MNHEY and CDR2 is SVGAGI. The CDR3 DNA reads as TGTGCCAGCAGTTACTCGGGTAGCAATCAGCCCCAGCATTTT. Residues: CASSYSGSNQPQHF.

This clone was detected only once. CDR3 residues: CASSEAHPPLFMDNSPLHF. CDR3 coding DNA: TGTGCCAGCAGTGAAGCGCATCCCCCCCTGTTTATGGATAATTCACCCCTCCACTTT. The gene calls are TRBV6-1 and TRBJ1-6; D is unclear. The CDR3 covers 19 residues. Trimming shortened V by 0 bases and J by 5 bases, and 20 bases separated the two germline ends. The V gene's germline CDR1 is MNHNS and CDR2 SASEGT.

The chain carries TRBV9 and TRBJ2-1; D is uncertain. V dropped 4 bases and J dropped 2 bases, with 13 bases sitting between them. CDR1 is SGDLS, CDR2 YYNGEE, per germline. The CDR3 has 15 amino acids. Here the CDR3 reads CASSPDLSPYNEQFF. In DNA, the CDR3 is TGTGCCAGCAGCCCCGACTTGAGCCCCTACAATGAGCAGTTCTTC.